This T cell receptor (beta chain) was documented in a study of cytomegalovirus exposure and HLA in healthy donors. Trimming cost V 5 bases and J 3 bases, with 28 bases left between them. Per germline, CDR1 SGHVS and CDR2 FQNEAQ. This CDR3 is built from 19 residues. General study results and limits: TCR beta sequences reportedly predicted the HLA-A and HLA-B alleles of most subjects accurately. Some V segments could not be told apart, so they were left out, TRBV6-2 and TRBV6-3 among them.

Remarks on this clone: Its antigen remains unidentified.

The PCR had 60 Vbeta and 13 Jbeta primers. Profiled with immunoSEQ multiplex PCR; TCRdb holds only in-frame clones, not every one. The data show 170,000 or so clones, around 78% seen once. Sequenced material: PBMCs. The chain has TRBV7-8 and TRBJ1-1, with D possibly matching TRBD1 (5 bases). The TCR comes from a woman aged 40 to 49 in good health and CMV-seronegative. For the CDR3, the DNA is TGTGCCAGCAGCCCCCAAACTTATAAAGGACGTTGGGGGGACACTGAAGCTTTCTTT. It is translated as CASSPQTYKGRWGDTEAFF.